This TCR beta chain came from a study of blood T cell repertoires in COVID-19. Study-wide context: Sites across the United States, Italy and Spain contributed samples from acute and convalescent COVID-19. T cells, B-cell-depleted T cells, or PBMCs provided the cDNA or gDNA that served as material.

Those enrolled in Seattle joined during active infection and were followed longitudinally afterward. This CDR3 contains 14 residues. V lost 3 bases to trimming and J lost 3 bases; unmatched junction nucleotides: 3. The V gene's germline CDR1 is LGHNA and CDR2 YSLEER. Original handling: Reference gene primer amplification gave estimated nucleated cell counts. Sequencing used immunoSEQ multiplex PCR; TCRdb keeps in-frame clones, though not all of them. That table gives V, J and clone size, and the DNA gave D and trimming. Here the sample spans some 290,000 clones, almost 90% being singletons. The TCR sequence derives from a woman aged 40 to 50 with COVID-19, enrolled during active disease. The gene calls are TRBV4-3 and TRBJ1-1, with 8 bases lining up with TRBD1. Sequencing was performed on peripheral blood. CDR3 DNA: TGCGCCAGCAGCCAGGGACAGGTTTACACTGAAGCTTTCTTT. Encoded protein: CASSQGQVYTEAFF.